Presented here are 27 T cell receptor beta chains from one specimen sequenced in a study of blood T cell repertoires in COVID-19. Profiled with immunoSEQ multiplex PCR; TCRdb holds only in-frame clones, not every one. The table has fewer than 85,000 clones, 87% seen once. The material sequenced was peripheral blood. These receptors originate from a man aged 60-69 years with acute or convalescent COVID-19.

This clone appeared a single time. The V and J genes are TRBV7-2 and TRBJ1-6, with 9 nucleotides matching TRBD1. CDR1 and CDR2 from the germline V gene are SGHTA and FQGNSA. There are 16 residues in the CDR3. V lost 2 bases and J lost 9; bases outside the gene matches: 8. The CDR3 region is CASSLPGTGWASPLHF. In DNA, the CDR3 is TGTGCCAGCAGCTTACCCGGGACAGGGTGGGCTTCACCCCTCCACTTT. The variable domain in full, with the rest retrieved from reference TRBV7-2 and TRBJ1-6, is GAGVSQSPSNKVTEKGKDVELRCDPISGHTALYWYRQSLGQGLEFLIYFQGNSAPDKSGLPSDRFSAERTGGSVSTLTIQRTQQEDSAVYLCASSLPGTGWASPLHFGNGTRLTVT.

A single count supports this clone. The V call is TRBV2, the J call TRBJ1-2; weak D call: TRBD1 (5 bases). Germline V gives CDR1 SNHLY, CDR2 FYNNEI. The CDR3 runs 11 residues. The V gene lost 8 bases and the J gene lost 2 bases, with 6 bases spanning the gap. This CDR3 is CASGHNYGYTF. CDR3 DNA: TGTGCCAGCGGACACAACTATGGCTACACCTTC. Combining the CDR3 with reference TRBV2 and TRBJ1-2 gives the whole variable domain EPEVTQTPSHQVTQMGQEVILRCVPISNHLYFYWYRQILGQKVEFLVSFYNNEISEKSEIFDDQFSVERPDGSNFTLKIRSTKLEDSAMYFCASGHNYGYTFGSGTRLTVV.

The CDR3 DNA is TGTGCCAGCAGTTCGGTGGGGGCCGTAAACACCGGGGAGCTGTTTTTT. Its protein is CASSSVGAVNTGELFF. The V and J genes are TRBV6-6 and TRBJ2-2, with a tentative D call TRBD1 (6 bases). Trimming took 4 bases from V and 2 from J, leaving 14 bases between them. Per the germline V gene, CDR1 is MNHNY and CDR2 is SVGAGI (reference sequence). CDR3 length: 16 amino acids.

The rearrangement uses TRBV11-2 and TRBJ1-6; D unclear. Germline V gene data show CDR1 as SGHAT and CDR2 as FQNNGV. V was pared by 1 base and J by 7 bases, with 11 bases between. The CDR3 loop spans 15 amino acids. This CDR3 reads CASSLGGAGNSPLHF. CDR3 DNA: TGTGCCAGCAGCTTAGGGGGAGCGGGGAATTCACCCCTCCACTTT.

Only one count was recorded for this clone. The chain carries TRBV7-2 and TRBJ1-5; D gene uncertain. This CDR3 spans 15 amino acids. With 1 base removed from V and 0 bases from J, the gap between germline ends came to 7 bases. In germline, CDR1 is SGHTA, CDR2 FQGNSA. This chain's CDR3 is CASSLVSFSNQPQHF. The CDR3 DNA reads as TGTGCCAGCAGCTTAGTGTCGTTTAGCAATCAGCCCCAGCATTTT.

The CDR3 here is CASSPTWIKGHSPLHF. The CDR3 bases are TGTGCCAGCAGTCCAACTTGGATCAAGGGGCATTCACCCCTCCACTTT. J is TRBJ1-6 and V is TRBV6-2 or TRBV6-3; D might be TRBD1 (5 bases). The CDR3 is made up of 16 amino acids. Trimming shortened V by 5 bases and J by 8 bases, and 19 bases separated the two germline ends. Germline V gives CDR1 MNHEY, CDR2 SVGEGT.

V usage is TRBV9 and J usage is TRBJ1-4; D not certain. This CDR3 comprises 14 residues. Germline values: CDR1 SGDLS, CDR2 YYNGEE. Trimming cost V 4 bases and J 4 bases, with 11 bases left between them. This chain's CDR3 is CASSYGSSNEKLFF. CDR3 DNA sequence: TGTGCCAGCAGCTATGGTAGTAGTAATGAAAAACTGTTTTTT.

This rearrangement joins TRBV7-3 to TRBJ2-7; the D gene is possibly TRBD1 (6 bases). There are 13 residues in the CDR3. Trimming removed 3 bases from V and 3 bases from J, with 9 bases in between. CDR1 is SGHTA and CDR2 is FQGTGA in the germline V gene. The CDR3, as DNA: TGTGCCAGCAGCTTGGCCAGGGGCTACGAGCAGTACTTC. This translates into CASSLARGYEQYF. The variable domain in full, with the rest retrieved from reference TRBV7-3 and TRBJ2-7, is GAGVSQTPSNKVTEKGKYVELRCDPISGHTALYWYRQSLGQGPEFLIYFQGTGAADDSGLPNDRFFAVRPEGSVSTLKIQRTERGDSAVYLCASSLARGYEQYFGPGTRLTVT.

This clone was detected once. This rearrangement joins TRBV4-1 to TRBJ1-2, with D perhaps matching TRBD1 (6 bases). The CDR3 covers 18 residues. CDR1 and CDR2 from the germline V gene are MGHRA and YSYEKL. V dropped 0 bases and J dropped 2 bases, with 19 bases sitting between them. CDR3 in DNA: TGCGCCAGCAGCCAAGATGCCTCAGGACCTACAGGGAACTATGGCTACACCTTC. It translates to CASSQDASGPTGNYGYTF.

This clone was found once. The CDR3 here is CASSPDGTGYGYTF. The CDR3 region has the DNA TGTGCCAGCAGCCCCGACGGGACAGGCTATGGCTACACCTTC. The chain joins TRBV7-3 to TRBJ1-2; 8 bases are a match to TRBD1. Germline CDR1 SGHTA, CDR2 FQGTGA. This CDR3 is 14 amino acids long. The V segment lost 5 bases and the J segment 4 bases; nucleotides outside the gene matches: 6.

This clone occurred once. The J gene is TRBJ2-1, the V gene TRBV5-1; TRBD2 matches at 10 bases. This CDR3 contains 15 residues. After removal of 5 bases from V and 7 bases from J, the junction contained 9 bases not matched to a gene. CDR1 SGHRS and CDR2 YFSETQ come from the germline V gene. CDR3 residues: CASRGLAGDRNEQFF. In DNA form, the CDR3 reads TGCGCCAGCAGGGGTCTAGCGGGGGATAGAAATGAGCAGTTCTTC. The whole variable domain, filled in from reference TRBV5-1 and TRBJ2-1, reads KAGVTQTPRYLIKTRGQQVTLSCSPISGHRSVSWYQQTPGQGLQFLFEYFSETQRNKGNFPGRFSGRQFSNSRSEMNVSTLELGDSALYLCASRGLAGDRNEQFFGPGTRLTVL.

This sequence joins TRBV2 and TRBJ2-2; 7 nucleotides line up with TRBD1. The CDR3 is made up of 13 amino acids. V lost 8 bases to trimming and J lost 7 bases; unmatched junction nucleotides: 7. Germline V gene data show CDR1 as SNHLY and CDR2 as FYNNEI. This CDR3 reads CASGTAEGGELFF. CDR3 nucleotide sequence: TGTGCCAGCGGGACAGCAGAGGGCGGGGAGCTGTTTTTT.

CDR3 loop: CASSVGGGYEKLFF. As DNA, the CDR3 is TGTGCCAGCAGCGTAGGTGGGGGCTATGAAAAACTGTTTTTT. V gene TRBV9 combines with J gene TRBJ1-4, with a tentative D call TRBD1 (6 bases). This CDR3 region has 14 residues. Trimming left V 0 bases short and J 6 bases short, with 9 bases between. In germline, CDR1 is SGDLS, CDR2 YYNGEE.

The chain is built from TRBV4-3 and TRBJ1-2, with a tentative D call TRBD1 (6 bases). The V end lost 0 bases, the J end lost 8 bases, and 16 bases lay between the germline ends. There are 15 residues in the CDR3. Germline CDR1 reads LGHNA; CDR2 reads YSLEER. CDR3 residues: CASSQEKGGRGGYTF. The CDR3 DNA sequence: TGCGCCAGCAGCCAAGAGAAGGGGGGGCGCGGCGGCTACACCTTC.

The chain is built from TRBV6-1 and TRBJ1-6; TRBD1 is a possible D gene (5 bases). CDR1 is MNHNS, CDR2 SASEGT, per germline. V shed 2 bases and J shed 8 bases, with 16 bases lying between them. This CDR3 has 16 amino acids. CDR3 nucleotide sequence: TGTGCCAGCAGTGAATCCAGGGCGCTCCCTCATTCACCCCTCCACTTT. This sequence encodes CASSESRALPHSPLHF.

The rearrangement joins TRBV7-2 to TRBJ2-3; 9 nucleotides align to TRBD2. CDR1 is SGHTA and CDR2 is FQGNSA in the germline V gene. The CDR3 runs to 15 residues. J was trimmed by 5 bases and V by 2 bases; bases with no gene match: 5. The CDR3, as DNA: TGTGCCAGCAGCTTACAAGCGGGGGGTGGAGATACGCAGTATTTT. It encodes CASSLQAGGGDTQYF.

There are a few counts of this clone. This sequence joins TRBV20-1 and TRBJ1-4, with a possible D match to TRBD1 (5 bases). CDR1 is DFQATT, CDR2 SNEGSKA, per germline (reference sequence). Deletions cut 8 bases from V and 7 bases from J, with 11 bases between. This CDR3 has 11 amino acids. The CDR3 sequence is CSSPTGEKLFF. CDR3 nucleotides: TGCAGTTCCCCCACAGGTGAAAAACTGTTTTTT.

The V call is TRBV7-8, the J call TRBJ2-5; D unclear. This CDR3 is built from 14 residues. The ends were cut back, 1 base at V and 2 bases at J, with 8 bases in the middle. Looked up from germline, CDR1 is SGHVS and CDR2 is FQNEAQ. The CDR3 reads CASSLETEQETQYF. CDR3 DNA sequence: TGTGCCAGCAGCTTAGAAACAGAACAAGAGACCCAGTACTTC.

The chain combines TRBV3-1 (or the pseudogene TRBV3-2) with TRBJ2-2, with D possibly TRBD2 on 5 matching bases. From germline, CDR1 is LGHDT and CDR2 YNNKEL (reference sequence). The ends were cut back, 0 bases at V and 7 bases at J, with 12 bases in the middle. The CDR3 runs 15 residues. CDR3 amino acids: CASSQDIGAVGELFF. Here the CDR3 DNA reads TGTGCCAGCAGCCAAGATATAGGAGCGGTCGGGGAGCTGTTTTTT.

This clone appeared a single time. The chain joins TRBV15 to TRBJ1-1; D is undetermined. There are 16 residues in the CDR3. Germline V gives CDR1 LNHNV, CDR2 YYDKDF (reference sequence). Deletions cut 0 bases from V and 1 base from J, with 12 bases between. CDR3 amino acids: CATSRDRAFTNTEAFF. CDR3 bases: TGTGCCACCAGCAGAGATCGTGCGTTTACGAACACTGAAGCTTTCTTT.

This chain links TRBV24-1 with TRBJ2-7; perhaps TRBD2 as D (5 bases). Deletions cut 10 bases from V and 5 bases from J, with 17 bases between. The germline CDR1 and CDR2 sequences are KGHDR and SFDVKD. CDR3 length: 13 amino acids. The CDR3 DNA reads TGTGCCACAGGGCGTCGGGAAGGCCACGAGCAGTACTTC. This sequence encodes CATGRREGHEQYF.

The genes are TRBV10-3 and TRBJ1-2; tentatively, D is TRBD1 (5 bases). This CDR3 has 14 amino acids. Germline V gene sequence: CDR1 ENHRY, CDR2 SYGVKD. V was pared by 6 bases and J by 7 bases, with 18 bases between. The CDR3 nucleotides are TGTGCCATCAGAGCAGGCCCAGGGACTCGTGGCTACACCTTC. Protein product: CAIRAGPGTRGYTF.

The chain has TRBV4-2 and TRBJ1-1, with TRBD1 identical over 7 bases. The V gene's germline CDR1 is LGHNA and CDR2 YNFKEQ. The CDR3 sequence is 15 residues long. The ends lost 0 bases at V and 4 bases at J; junction bases unmatched: 5. CDR3 in amino acids: CASSQEEGALTEAFF. CDR3 nucleotides: TGTGCCAGCAGCCAAGAGGAGGGGGCTCTCACTGAAGCTTTCTTT.

The chain is built from TRBV6-5 and TRBJ1-1; TRBD1 aligns across 7 bases. The germline CDR1 and CDR2 sequences are MNHEY and SVGAGI. CDR3 size: 14 residues. Trimming at V came to 6 bases and at J to 1 base, leaving 5 bases not matched to a gene. The DNA for the CDR3 is TGTGCCAGCAGATTTAACAGGGGGAACACTGAAGCTTTCTTT. Translation: CASRFNRGNTEAFF.

This clone was detected only a few times. The chain carries TRBV24-1 and TRBJ2-7; the D gene is possibly TRBD1 (5 bases). The V and J ends lost 3 bases and 0 bases respectively, with 5 bases between them. Germline CDR1 and CDR2: KGHDR and SFDVKD. This CDR3 is 13 amino acids long. CDR3 nucleotides: TGTGCCACCAGTGATCAGGGCTCCTACGAGCAGTACTTC. This encodes CATSDQGSYEQYF.

The chain has TRBV11-1 and TRBJ2-7; 9 bases line up with TRBD1. Trimming took 4 bases from V and 2 from J; bases not matched to a gene: 6. This CDR3 has 15 residues. Germline V lookup: CDR1 SGHAT, CDR2 FQDESV (reference sequence). This CDR3 reads CASSYRDRAAYEQYF. The CDR3 nucleotides read TGTGCCAGCAGCTACCGGGACAGGGCCGCCTACGAGCAGTACTTC.

V usage is TRBV11-2 and J usage is TRBJ1-2; D is perhaps TRBD1 (5 bases). Germline CDR1 and CDR2: SGHAT and FQNNGV. This CDR3 has 15 amino acids. Trimming left V 1 base short and J 2 bases short, with 11 bases between. The CDR3 reads CASSLVGAGNYGYTF. The CDR3 DNA reads as TGTGCCAGCAGCTTAGTTGGGGCAGGGAACTATGGCTACACCTTC. The full variable domain, in which reference TRBV11-2 and TRBJ1-2 provide the parts outside the CDR3, is EAGVAQSPRYKIIEKRQSVAFWCNPISGHATLYWYQQILGQGPKLLIQFQNNGVVDDSQLPKDRFSAERLKGVDSTLKIQPAKLEDSAVYLCASSLVGAGNYGYTFGSGTRLTVV.